The entry below gives a single T cell receptor (beta chain) sequence along with its context. Its antigen is currently unknown. Unstimulated Tregs (CD4+CD25+CD127-) and CD4+CD25- non-Tregs were sorted from PBMCs. These data originate in a study of Tregs in tolerant kidney transplant recipients. Study-level results: Biological reproducibility was not directly addressed in this study. Findings come from small patient numbers and require larger validation. Tregs expanded with activated donor B cells seemed most donor-specific.

Clones were read by immunoSEQ multiplex PCR, and TCRdb kept only the in-frame ones, dropping some. The sample includes about 14,000 clones, roughly 92% of them seen just once. Per germline, CDR1 SGHTA and CDR2 FQGNSA. The V end lost 4 bases, the J end lost 3 bases, and 7 bases lay between the germline ends. The CDR3 runs to 13 residues. The clonotype was recovered from a human donor in good health. Sequences were obtained from CD8+ T cells from blood. The rearrangement links TRBV7-2 to TRBJ2-1, with no clear D. CDR3 protein: CASSSSIYNEQFF. The CDR3 nucleotides read TGTGCCAGCAGCTCCTCAATCTACAATGAGCAGTTCTTC.